This TCR beta chain was captured in a study of blood T cells in healthy people across ages. Alongside a J-beta primer mix, a sample-barcoded 5' primer served in a second PCR lasting about 7 to 12 cycles. At least 3 million CDR3-containing paired-end reads were obtained per sample. MiXCR, applied by TCRdb to the 5' RACE reads, yields one record per CDR3 protein. Of about a million distinct CDR3 sequences listed, 51% are singletons. There are 13 residues in the CDR3. In germline, CDR1 is MGHDK, CDR2 SYGVNS. The V gene end was trimmed by 6 bases and the J gene end by 4 bases; junction bases not matched to a gene: 3.

The origin of this receptor is a woman in her fifties or sixties in good health. The chain links TRBV25-1 to TRBJ1-2, with 9 bases that match TRBD1. The material sequenced was blood. CDR3 coding DNA: TGTGCCAGCAGAATGGGACAGGGCTATGGCTACACCTTC. As protein: CASRMGQGYGYTF.